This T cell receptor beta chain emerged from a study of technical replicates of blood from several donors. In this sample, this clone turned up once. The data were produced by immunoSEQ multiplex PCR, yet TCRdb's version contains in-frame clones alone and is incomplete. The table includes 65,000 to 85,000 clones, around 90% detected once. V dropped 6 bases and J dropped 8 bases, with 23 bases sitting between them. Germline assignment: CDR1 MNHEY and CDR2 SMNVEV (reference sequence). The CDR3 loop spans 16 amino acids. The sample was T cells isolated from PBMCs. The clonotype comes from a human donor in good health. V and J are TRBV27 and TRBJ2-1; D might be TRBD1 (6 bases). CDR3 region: CASSVNRVGETDEQFF. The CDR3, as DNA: TGTGCCAGCAGCGTAAACAGGGTAGGCGAAACGGATGAGCAGTTCTTC.